The entry that follows covers one TCR beta chain sequence. The data derive from a study of cytomegalovirus exposure and HLA in healthy donors. The PCR contained 60 Vbeta and 13 Jbeta primers. Sequencing used immunoSEQ multiplex PCR; TCRdb keeps in-frame clones, though not all of them. The sample lists 35,000 to 50,000 clones, approximately 84% occurring once. This CDR3 contains 14 residues. V lost 8 bases and J lost 0, with 13 bases in between. CDR1 and CDR2 (germline): SNHLY, FYNNEI. The TCR comes from a man in his forties or fifties in good health and CMV-seronegative. This chain uses TRBV2 with TRBJ1-2, with a weak D call TRBD1 (5 bases). The sequenced material came from PBMCs. CDR3 sequence: CASARQTPNYGYTF. The CDR3 DNA reads as TGTGCCAGCGCCCGACAGACTCCTAACTATGGCTACACCTTC.